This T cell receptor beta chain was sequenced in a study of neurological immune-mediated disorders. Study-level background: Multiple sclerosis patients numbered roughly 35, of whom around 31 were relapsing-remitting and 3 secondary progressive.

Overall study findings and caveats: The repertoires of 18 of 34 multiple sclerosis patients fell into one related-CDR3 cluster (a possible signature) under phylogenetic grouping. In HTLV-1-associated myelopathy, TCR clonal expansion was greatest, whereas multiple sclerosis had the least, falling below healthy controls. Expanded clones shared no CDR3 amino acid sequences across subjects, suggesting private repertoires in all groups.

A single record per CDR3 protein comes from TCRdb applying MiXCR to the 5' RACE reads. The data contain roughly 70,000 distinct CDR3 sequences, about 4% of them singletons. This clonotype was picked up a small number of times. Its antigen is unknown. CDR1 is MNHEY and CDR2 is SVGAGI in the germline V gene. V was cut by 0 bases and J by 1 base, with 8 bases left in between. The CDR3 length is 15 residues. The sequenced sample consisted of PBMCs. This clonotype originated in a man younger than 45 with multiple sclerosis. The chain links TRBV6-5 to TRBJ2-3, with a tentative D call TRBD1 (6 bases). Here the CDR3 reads CASSYSRQGTDTQYF. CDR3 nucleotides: TGTGCCAGCAGTTACTCGCGACAGGGCACAGATACGCAGTATTTT.